This TCR beta chain was sequenced for a study of prognosis after radiotherapy for stage I lung cancer. Amplicons of TCR beta CDR3 were generated from genomic DNA by two-round multiplex PCR. Initially, in first-round PCR, primers specific to each TRBV and TRBJ gene were used. TCRdb reanalysed the multiplex PCR reads using MiXCR and keeps one entry per CDR3 protein. The repertoire holds around 13,000 distinct CDR3 sequences, roughly 40% seen once, with about 44% in the top ten. This clonotype is deemed medium-sized. The antigen remains unidentified. CDR1 is MNHNS, CDR2 SASEGT, per germline. The CDR3 has 14 residues. V was trimmed by 10 bases and J by 2 bases, leaving 18 bases between them. Study outcomes and limitations: Tumor-specific status of the expanded TCR clones was not determined in the analysis.

The sequencing used PBMCs, collected before or after stereotactic body radiation therapy (not recorded which). V is TRBV6-1 and J is TRBJ2-7; D is uncertain. This clonotype was obtained from a donor of 50 years or more with non-small cell lung cancer. The CDR3 is CATEKSQQTYEQYF. CDR3 bases: TGTGCCACAGAGAAATCACAGCAAACCTACGAGCAGTACTTC.